The entry below gives a single T cell receptor (beta chain) sequence along with its context. Its specific antigen is unknown. Per-nucleotide qualities are absent, and no much larger clonotype sits a single base away. Only healthy Caucasian donors were included. Three pairs of female monozygotic twins, all aged roughly 18 to 29 years, were included in the twin cohort. CD4+ and CD8+ T cell populations were isolated with positive isolation kits from Invitrogen. V was cut back by 2 bases and J by 5 bases, leaving a gap of 10 bases between them. The CDR1 and CDR2 encoded by the germline V gene (reference sequence) are DFQATT and SNEGSKA. The CDR3 contains 13 residues, cysteine and phenylalanine counted. The sequence is cut down to CDR3 DNA, 39 bases in frame from base 1. The method behind the library was 5' RACE. The sequencer was an Illumina HiSeq 2000. A universal primer binding site was introduced by template switching, and a unique molecular identifier was present in the final cDNA, enabling accurate counting of TCR cDNA molecules. Specific primers in the conserved constant-segment region were used to synthesize first-strand cDNA for TCR alpha and beta chains. To control for contamination, every cDNA library carried two barcodes: a SMART-Mk sample barcode plus Illumina barcodes. Two successive PCR steps introduced TruSeq adapter sequences along with Illumina sample barcodes. The Illumina HiSeq platform was used with custom primers to sequence TCR alpha and beta cDNA libraries. The source study handled its data this way. MiGEC processed the raw reads to extract unique molecular identifiers, while MiXCR was used to determine the CDR3 positions. For each individual, recombination models were inferred using an EM algorithm with the repgenHMM and IGoR tools. The analysis of shared clonotypes was done with the tcR package in R, with sharing normalized by the product of cloneset sizes. Out-of-frame nonproductive sequences were analyzed to study raw recombination free of thymic and clonal selection effects. TCRdb applied fastp at Q25 and MiXCR to the public reads, then kept only in-frame beta chains. Each entry merges the rows of one CDR3 protein and shows their most common DNA and genes. The V and J calls reflect TCRdb's pipeline rather than the authors' work. The sample includes about 190,000 distinct CDR3 sequences, with around 15% observed a single time. The ten largest clones add up to 35% to 45% of the sample.

The sample comes from a study of identical twins (dated by TCRdb to about 2016). Concerning the study at large: To test whether fetal clonotypes persist, this study deep-sequenced TCR alpha and beta repertoires from monozygotic twins, from unrelated adults of various ages, and from cord blood. To rule out contamination, the twin experiments were replicated at different times with different library preparation protocols.

The full study reports these points: Compared with coincidental sharing between unrelated individuals, an excess of low generation-probability sequences was observed among out-of-frame TCR alpha sequences shared between twins. Zero-insertion analyses could be partly confounded by invariant T cells such as MAIT and iNKT, although diverse VJ usage argued against such confounding for most clonotypes. Recombination models systematically underestimated out-of-frame TCR alpha sharing in monozygotic twins but agreed with sharing between unrelated individuals. A weaker excess of twin sharing was found in beta out-of-frame sequences because the signal-to-noise ratio was lowered by fewer shared sequences. Abundant cord blood beta clonotypes carried fewer insertions; young adult naive repertoires showed a weaker similar trend, while memory repertoires showed none. Conclusions relied on cross-sectional statistical analysis, since the same donors could not be followed over many years.

These data also featured in a second study, about T cells expressing NK-cell markers. From that second study: In sorted CD3+CD56+NKG2C+, CD3+CD56+NKG2C- and CD3+CD56-NKG2C+ T-cell subsets from about 8 donors, TCR beta-chain repertoires were profiled. Among the eight sequenced donors, only one was HCMV-seronegative, while the other seven were HCMV-seropositive. In several experiments an anti-gammadeltaTCR antibody was added to restrict sorting to alphabetaTCR-expressing T cells. For about 6 donors, the dominant CD3+CD56+NKG2C+ clonotypes were among the top 10 CD8+ clonotypes and accounted for about 1.0-8% of CD8+ T cells. Those dominant clonotypes were again the most abundant among CD3+CD56-NKG2C+ cells in a handful of donors, at roughly 28.3-60.1%. Whether the expanded NKG2C-expressing T cell clones were specific for HCMV antigens remained unclear. The study sequenced eight donors, all healthy volunteers chosen at random: three men and five women. To determine HCMV serostatus, a commercial ELISA kit was used to detect HCMV-specific IgG in serum. MIGEC was used to demultiplex reads and group the reads by UMI, and MiTCR was used to assemble and quantify clonotypes. To exclude erroneous sequences, any TCR cDNA sequence not supported by at least two reads was discarded. The tcR package was used for downstream repertoire analysis, and clonotypes were matched across fractions by CDR3 nucleotide sequence plus V segment. VDJmatch was used to annotate antigen specificity against VDJdb, with one amino acid substitution allowed in CDR3.

Sequencing was performed on CD8+ T cells sorted from blood. The V and J segments used are TRBV20-1 and TRBJ2-1, with the D segment identity uncertain. The clonotype originates from a woman between 18 and 30 years old in good health. The sequence in DNA is TGCAGTGCTAGATGGCCCCAGAACAATGAGCAGTTCTTC. This yields the protein CSARWPQNNEQFF.